Sequencing of this TCR beta chain was carried out in a study of shared clonotypes between healthy human individuals (dated by TCRdb to between 2020 and 2021). Study-level background: Three men and two women, aged 18 to 49 years, made up the cohort. Different laboratories and diverse techniques were used to prepare libraries and sequence TCR repertoires, to increase sequencing depth and limit assay-specific biases. For each donor, CD4 naive and CD4 memory were each run on three plates, CD8 naive on two plates, and CD8 memory on one plate. Per donor, leukapheresis produced somewhere between about 0.9 and 10 billion PBMCs. The study deeply sequenced blood TCR repertoires of about 5 healthy adults to estimate repertoire size and the extent of clonotype sharing between individuals. General conclusions and limits of the study: Sharing across several donors was observed for around 5% of naive CD4, 3% to 4% of naive CD8, over 2% of memory CD4, and around 0.44% of memory CD8 clonotypes. Pairwise subsampling led to the expectation that sequencing depth would affect the degree of clonotype sharing among donors. Only blood was sampled, and tissue TCR repertoires likely differ from those in blood. Compared with non-shared clonotypes, the clonotypes found in all four sorted-subset donors had higher generation probabilities. The small number of donors limited the genetic and exposure-history diversity represented. Rarefaction of sorted-subset datasets indicated incomplete sequencing despite the large sequencing depth. Estimated clonotype richness was generally larger for naive than for memory subsets.

A few counts support this clone. Its antigen is not yet known. No qualities accompany the bases; no much larger clone lies one base away. CD8 naive samples were CD45RO-negative cells positively selected for CCR7, giving a CD45RA+CCR7+ population that excluded TemRA cells. The donors were healthy, HIV-negative adults who had no recently reported acute infections or vaccinations. Every donor was a Caucasian adult residing in Nashville, Tennessee, USA. Blood was collected by leukapheresis, and PBMCs were isolated by Ficoll-Histopaque density gradient centrifugation and then cryopreserved in liquid nitrogen vapor phase. Analytical flow cytometry was used to check the purity and quantity of each magnetically sorted T cell population. Genomic DNA was isolated from each sorted fraction and quantified by UV absorbance on a Nanodrop 2000c. Using the deep immunoSEQ assay, TCR CDR3 regions were amplified from genomic DNA by multiplex PCR. Genomic DNA extracted from each cell subset was distributed evenly over all wells of several immunoSEQ 96-well plates, and each plate served as one replicate. For sorted subsets, 200 to 250 ng of genomic DNA, equivalent to tens of thousands of T cell genomes, went into each replicate PCR. The purified libraries were quantified using a Qubit 3.0 fluorometer, sized with a Bioanalyzer 2100, and then quantified again using the KAPA Library Quantification kit. Every immunoSEQ 96-well plate was sequenced on a separate single-read 150-cycle Illumina NextSeq 550 flow cell. Regarding the original processing steps: Because the immunoSEQ output held only junctional sequences and lacked quality scores, the filtering could not match the filtering applied to full-length reads. To assign V/J genes and CDR3, sequences were annotated using PyIR, a Python wrapper for IgBLAST v1.9, with IMGT germline references. Any read was removed if the V/J assignment was weak (E-value above 1e-6), the CDR3 was missing, or the read contained stop codons, out-of-frame junctions, or ambiguous translated residues. V3J clonotypes were defined as sequences sharing an identical inferred V gene, J gene, and CDR3 amino acid sequence. The percentage overlap between two repertoires was calculated by dividing the number of shared unique clonotypes by the size of the smaller repertoire. Richness of each repertoire was evaluated using RTK rarefaction, the Chao1 estimator, and Recon v2.1 estimates of unobserved clonotypes. Generation probabilities for all TCRbeta clonotypes obtained by the gDNA method from a handful of donors were computed using OLGA. TCRdb mirrors the immuneACCESS table, restricted to in-frame sequences. Some clones are absent from its copies; in checked studies, under half trace to an unresolved V gene, and the reason for the others is unknown. D and trimming were read from the DNA, whereas the V and J calls and clone size are those reported in that table. This sample comprises about 2.1 million clones, just under 95% of them detected only once. Of the sample, about 1.7% falls within the top ten clones.

The CDR3 goes from the cysteine to the phenylalanine over 13 residues. Only CDR3 DNA is held: 39 bases, read in frame from base 1. Compared with germline, V lacks 4 bases and J lacks 4 bases; bases without a gene match: 3. Reading the germline V gene gives CDR1 LGHNA and CDR2 YSLEER. The chain is made from TRBV4-3 and TRBJ1-1, with TRBD1 matching 7 junction bases. Sequencing was done on a sample of naive CD8+ T cells from PBMCs. The cell subset or site label, read with the paper, signifies: CD45RA+CCR7+. This clonotype was obtained from a man aged 18 to 35 in good health. Some clones in this sample may be carry-over from other donors' samples. The sequenced DNA: TGCGCCAGCAGCCGGAGGGACAGCACTGAAGCTTTCTTT. It encodes CASSRRDSTEAFF.